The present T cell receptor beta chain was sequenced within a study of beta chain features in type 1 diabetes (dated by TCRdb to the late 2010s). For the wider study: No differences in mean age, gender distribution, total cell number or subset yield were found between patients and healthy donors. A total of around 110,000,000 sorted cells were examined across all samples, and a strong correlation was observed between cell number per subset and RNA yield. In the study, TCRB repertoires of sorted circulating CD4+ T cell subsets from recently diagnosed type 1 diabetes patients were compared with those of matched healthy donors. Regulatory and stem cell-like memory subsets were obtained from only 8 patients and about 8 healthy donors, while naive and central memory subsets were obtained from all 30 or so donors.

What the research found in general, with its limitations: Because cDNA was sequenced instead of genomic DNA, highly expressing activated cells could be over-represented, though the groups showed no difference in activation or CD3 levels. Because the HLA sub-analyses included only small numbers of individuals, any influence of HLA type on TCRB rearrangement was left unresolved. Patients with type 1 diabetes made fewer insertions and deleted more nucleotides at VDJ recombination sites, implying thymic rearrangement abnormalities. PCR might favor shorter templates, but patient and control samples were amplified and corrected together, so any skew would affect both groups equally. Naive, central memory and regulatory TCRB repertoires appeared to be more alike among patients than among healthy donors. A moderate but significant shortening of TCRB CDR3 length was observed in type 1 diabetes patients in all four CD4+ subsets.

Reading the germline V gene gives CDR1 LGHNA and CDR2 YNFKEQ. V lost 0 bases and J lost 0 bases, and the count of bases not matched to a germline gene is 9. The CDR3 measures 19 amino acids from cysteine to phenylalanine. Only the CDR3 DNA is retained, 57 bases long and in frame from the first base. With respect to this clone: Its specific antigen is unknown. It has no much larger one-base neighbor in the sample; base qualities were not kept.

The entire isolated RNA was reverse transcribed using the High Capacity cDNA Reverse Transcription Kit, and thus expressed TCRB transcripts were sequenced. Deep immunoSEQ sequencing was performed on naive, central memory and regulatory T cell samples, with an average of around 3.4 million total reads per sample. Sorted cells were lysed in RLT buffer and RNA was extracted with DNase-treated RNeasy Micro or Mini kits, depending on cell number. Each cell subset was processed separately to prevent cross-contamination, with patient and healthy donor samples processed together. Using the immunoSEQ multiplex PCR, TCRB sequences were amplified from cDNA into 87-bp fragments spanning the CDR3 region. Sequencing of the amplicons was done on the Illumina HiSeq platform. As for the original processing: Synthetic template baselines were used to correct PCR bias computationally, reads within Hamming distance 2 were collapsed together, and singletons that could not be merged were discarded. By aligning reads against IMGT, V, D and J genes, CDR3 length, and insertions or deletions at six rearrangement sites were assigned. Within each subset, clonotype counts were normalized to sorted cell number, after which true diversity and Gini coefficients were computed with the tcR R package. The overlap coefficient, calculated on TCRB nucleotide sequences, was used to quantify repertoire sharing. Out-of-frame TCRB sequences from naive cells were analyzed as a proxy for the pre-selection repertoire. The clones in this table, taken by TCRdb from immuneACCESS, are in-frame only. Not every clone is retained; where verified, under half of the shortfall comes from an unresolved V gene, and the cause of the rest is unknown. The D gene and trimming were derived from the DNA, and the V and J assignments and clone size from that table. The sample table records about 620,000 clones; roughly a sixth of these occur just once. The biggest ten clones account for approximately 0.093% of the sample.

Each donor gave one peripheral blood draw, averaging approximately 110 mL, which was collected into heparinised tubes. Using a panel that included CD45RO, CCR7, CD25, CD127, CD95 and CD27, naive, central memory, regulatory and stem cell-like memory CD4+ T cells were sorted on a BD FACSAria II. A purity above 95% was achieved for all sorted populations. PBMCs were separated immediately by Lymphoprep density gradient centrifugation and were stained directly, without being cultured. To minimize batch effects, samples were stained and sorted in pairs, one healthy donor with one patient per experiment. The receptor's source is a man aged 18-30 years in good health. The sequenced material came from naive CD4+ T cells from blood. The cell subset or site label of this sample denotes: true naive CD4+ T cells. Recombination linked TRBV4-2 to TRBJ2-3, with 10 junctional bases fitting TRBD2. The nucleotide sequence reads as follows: TGTGCCAGCAGCCAAGATGAAACTAGCGGGGCAGCAAGCACAGATACGCAGTATTTT. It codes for CASSQDETSGAASTDTQYF.